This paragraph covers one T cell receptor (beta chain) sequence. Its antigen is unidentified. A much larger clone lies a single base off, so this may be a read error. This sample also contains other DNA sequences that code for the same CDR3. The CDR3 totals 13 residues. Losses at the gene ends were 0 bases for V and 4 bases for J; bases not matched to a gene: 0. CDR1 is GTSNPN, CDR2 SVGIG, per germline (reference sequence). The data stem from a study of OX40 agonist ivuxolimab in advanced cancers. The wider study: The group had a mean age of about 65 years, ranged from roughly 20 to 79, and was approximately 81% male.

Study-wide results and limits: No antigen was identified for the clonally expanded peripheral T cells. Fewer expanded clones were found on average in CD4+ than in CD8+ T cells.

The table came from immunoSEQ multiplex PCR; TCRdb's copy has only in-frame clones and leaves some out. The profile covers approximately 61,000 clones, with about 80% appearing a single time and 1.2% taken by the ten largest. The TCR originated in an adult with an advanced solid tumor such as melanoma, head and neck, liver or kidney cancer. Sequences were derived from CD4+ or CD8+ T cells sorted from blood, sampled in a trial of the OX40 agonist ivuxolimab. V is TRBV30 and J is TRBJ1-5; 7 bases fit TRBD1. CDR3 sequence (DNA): TGTGCCTGGAGTGTACAGGGGAATCAGCCCCAGCATTTT. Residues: CAWSVQGNQPQHF. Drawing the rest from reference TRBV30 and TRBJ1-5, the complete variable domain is SQTIHQWPATLVQPVGSPLSLECTVEGTSNPNLYWYRQAAGRGLQLLFYSVGIGQISSEVPQNLSASRPQDRQFILSSKKLLLSDSGFYLCAWSVQGNQPQHFGDGTRLSIL.